The clone carrying this TCR beta chain was picked up a small number of times. Its antigen is unidentified. The sample is drawn from a study of cytomegalovirus exposure and HLA in healthy donors. Study-level background: Across 300 to 400 genotyped donors, around 82% landed in the Caucasian-associated ancestry cluster. Overall study results and limits: In presence/absence analyses, roughly uniform sequencing depth across donors was assumed. There were several of the most significant clusters that appeared linked to common viral pathogens in a later analysis. Among TCR beta chains, those listed as cytomegalovirus-associated numbered about 160.

This CDR3 has 14 residues. Trimming cost V 4 bases and J 3 bases; bases outside gene matches: 6. CDR1 is SGHRS and CDR2 is YFSETQ in the germline V gene. PCR employed 60 Vbeta and 13 Jbeta primers. Sequencing was performed with immunoSEQ multiplex PCR; in TCRdb, only in-frame clones are kept and a portion is missing. The data show around 200,000 clones, with approximately 83% seen just once and approximately 10% held by the top ten. This rearrangement joins TRBV5-1 to TRBJ2-7; 8 bases match TRBD1. The source material was PBMCs. The source is a woman aged 45-60 years in good health and CMV-seropositive. The CDR3 is CASSLWTGSYEQYF. The CDR3 coding sequence is TGCGCCAGCAGCCTCTGGACAGGGAGCTACGAGCAGTACTTC. The full variable domain, with the rest looked up from reference TRBV5-1 and TRBJ2-7, is KAGVTQTPRYLIKTRGQQVTLSCSPISGHRSVSWYQQTPGQGLQFLFEYFSETQRNKGNFPGRFSGRQFSNSRSEMNVSTLELGDSALYLCASSLWTGSYEQYFGPGTRLTVT.